Each of the 27 T cell receptor beta chains below was sequenced from the same sample in a study of blood T cell repertoires in COVID-19. Profiling relied on immunoSEQ multiplex PCR, and the TCRdb table lists in-frame clones only, not all of them. Among hundreds of thousands of clones listed, 80% to 90% were seen once. Material for sequencing was peripheral blood. The source is a woman in her 70s with COVID-19, enrolled during active disease.

On this clone itself: At the DNA level, this CDR3 is encoded by other sequences in the same sample as well. V gene TRBV19 combines with J gene TRBJ1-5; 10 nucleotides line up with TRBD1. Germline CDR1 and CDR2: LNHDA and SQIVND (reference sequence). The CDR3 is 15 residues long. Losses at the gene ends were 4 bases for V and 2 bases for J; bases not matched to a gene: 2. The CDR3 region has the DNA TGTGCCAGTAGTACGACAGGGGGCGGCAATCAGCCCCAGCATTTT. It specifies CASSTTGGGNQPQHF.

Only one count was recorded for this clone. The gene calls are TRBV6-5 and TRBJ1-2, with 8 bases matching TRBD1. This CDR3 has 12 residues. Germline CDR1 reads MNHEY; CDR2 reads SVGAGI. The V and J ends lost 6 bases and 7 bases, in that order; junction bases with no gene match: 4. As DNA, the CDR3 is TGTGCCAGCAGCCCAACAGGGGGTGGCTACACCTTC. It translates to CASSPTGGGYTF.

V and J are TRBV6-6 and TRBJ1-5, with 7 positions matching TRBD1. Germline V gives CDR1 MNHNY, CDR2 SVGAGI (reference sequence). The CDR3 runs 17 residues. The ends lost 5 bases at V and 0 bases at J; junction bases unmatched: 10. CDR3 region: CASSPGTDSYSNQPQHF. The CDR3, as DNA: TGTGCCAGCAGTCCCGGGACAGACTCATATAGCAATCAGCCCCAGCATTTT.

The V gene is TRBV2, the J gene TRBJ2-5, with TRBD1 matching 9 bases. The V and J ends lost 6 bases and 9 bases, in that order; junction bases with no gene match: 8. Germline V gives CDR1 SNHLY, CDR2 FYNNEI. The CDR3 sequence is 13 residues long. The CDR3 spells CASRGQGPNPQYF. The CDR3 DNA reads as TGTGCCAGCAGGGGACAGGGTCCAAATCCCCAGTACTTC.

The J gene is TRBJ2-6, the V gene TRBV5-1, with 7 bases identical to TRBD1. The length of the CDR3 is 14 residues. The germline V gene encodes CDR1 SGHRS and CDR2 YFSETQ. J gave up 2 bases and V 4 bases, and 0 bases lay outside the gene matches. The CDR3 sequence: CASSRGPGANVLTF. CDR3 in DNA: TGCGCCAGCAGCAGGGGGCCTGGGGCCAACGTCCTGACTTTC.

The chain couples TRBV7-2 to TRBJ2-7, with 7 positions matching TRBD2. This CDR3 is built from 14 residues. Trimming at V came to 5 bases and at J to 2 bases, leaving 6 bases not matched to a gene. CDR1 and CDR2 (germline): SGHTA, FQGNSA. The CDR3 spells CASSQYGTTYEQYF. The DNA for the CDR3 is TGTGCCAGCAGCCAGTACGGGACTACCTACGAGCAGTACTTC. Looking up the rest from reference TRBV7-2 and TRBJ2-7 gives the full variable domain: GAGVSQSPSNKVTEKGKDVELRCDPISGHTALYWYRQSLGQGLEFLIYFQGNSAPDKSGLPSDRFSAERTGGSVSTLTIQRTQQEDSAVYLCASSQYGTTYEQYFGPGTRLTVT.

This chain joins TRBV7-2 and TRBJ2-1; the match to TRBD2 covers 11 bases. V trimming: 1 base; J trimming: 6 bases; junction bases outside the gene matches: 5. The CDR3 sequence is 16 residues long. Germline V gives CDR1 SGHTA, CDR2 FQGNSA. The CDR3, as DNA: TGTGCCAGCAGCTTAGGGGTAGCGGGAGGGGGCAATGAGCAGTTCTTC. This sequence encodes CASSLGVAGGGNEQFF.

The V and J genes are TRBV7-3 and TRBJ1-5; D unresolved. Trimming left V 0 bases short and J 7 bases short, with 7 bases between. CDR1 is SGHTA, CDR2 FQGTGA, per germline. The CDR3 contains 13 residues. The CDR3: CASSLTGGQPQHF. In nucleotides, the CDR3 is TGTGCCAGCAGCTTAACGGGAGGACAGCCCCAGCATTTT.

The chain employs TRBV4-3 and TRBJ1-6; D call uncertain. V was shortened by 1 base and J by 6 bases, with 10 bases between the two germline ends. This CDR3 contains 15 residues. Per germline, CDR1 LGHNA and CDR2 YSLEER. In nucleotides, the CDR3 is TGCGCCAGCAGCCAAGTTGAGCAGGTTAATTCACCCCTCCACTTT. Translating it yields CASSQVEQVNSPLHF.

This rearrangement joins TRBV12-3 or TRBV12-4 to TRBJ1-1, with unresolved D. There are 13 residues in the CDR3. The V end was cut by 11 bases, the J end by 0 bases, with 13 bases between. CDR3 protein: CALRFEMNTEAFF. For the CDR3, the DNA is TGTGCCTTACGGTTCGAAATGAACACTGAAGCTTTCTTT.

CDR3 sequence: CASRWTGGYEQYF. The DNA for the CDR3 is TGTGCCAGCAGGTGGACAGGGGGATACGAGCAGTACTTC. The chain carries TRBV27 and TRBJ2-7; 10 nucleotides agree with TRBD1. V lost 6 bases to trimming and J lost 4 bases; unmatched junction nucleotides: 3. CDR1 is MNHEY and CDR2 is SMNVEV in the germline V gene (reference sequence). The CDR3 consists of 13 residues.

The V call is TRBV5-1, the J call TRBJ1-1; D might be TRBD1 (5 bases). This CDR3 is 14 amino acids long. The germline V gene encodes CDR1 SGHRS and CDR2 YFSETQ. Trimming removed 0 bases from V and 5 bases from J, with 11 bases in between. The CDR3 DNA sequence: TGCGCCAGCAGCTTGGCTGTACGGGGGACTGAAGCTTTCTTT. Encoded protein: CASSLAVRGTEAFF.

The chain employs TRBV10-3 and TRBJ1-1; D is possibly TRBD1 (5 bases). CDR1 and CDR2 from the germline V gene are ENHRY and SYGVKD. V dropped 0 bases and J dropped 1 base, with 12 bases sitting between them. The CDR3 has 16 residues. The CDR3 region has the DNA TGTGCCATCAGTGAGTCGACACCCGGGGGGAACACTGAAGCTTTCTTT. As protein: CAISESTPGGNTEAFF.

V and J are TRBV29-1 and TRBJ2-2; D perhaps matches TRBD1 (6 bases). V lost 6 bases and J lost 3, with 11 bases in between. CDR1 is SQVTM, CDR2 ANQGSEA, per germline. CDR3 length: 13 amino acids. CDR3 coding DNA: TGCAGCGTGGATAGACAGGACACCGGGGAGCTGTTTTTT. Protein: CSVDRQDTGELFF.

This sequence joins TRBV4-1 and TRBJ2-7, with TRBD2 identical over 11 bases. J was trimmed by 4 bases and V by 4 bases; bases with no gene match: 6. This CDR3 comprises 15 residues. CDR1 MGHRA and CDR2 YSYEKL come from the germline V gene. The DNA for the CDR3 is TGCGCCAGCAGCCTGACGACTAGCGGGACTTACGAGCAGTACTTC. Its translation: CASSLTTSGTYEQYF.

The sample holds a few counts of this clone. J is TRBJ1-4 and V is TRBV28, with 7 bases lining up with TRBD1. Germline V gene data show CDR1 as MDHEN and CDR2 as SYDVKM. V trimming: 5 bases; J trimming: 6 bases; junction bases outside the gene matches: 9. CDR3 length: 15 residues. CDR3 sequence: CASSPLTGKYEKLFF. DNA for the CDR3: TGTGCCAGCAGTCCATTGACAGGGAAATATGAAAAACTGTTTTTT.

The chain is built from TRBV7-6 and TRBJ2-1, with unresolved D. The CDR3 spans 16 residues. Germline V gene sequence: CDR1 SGHVS, CDR2 FNYEAQ. The germline V and J ends were trimmed by 5 bases and 0 bases, with 14 bases remaining between them. In DNA, the CDR3 is TGTGCCAGCAGCGCTCGACAATCGAGCTCCTACAATGAGCAGTTCTTC. Amino acid sequence: CASSARQSSSYNEQFF.

This clone was counted between two and nine times. This chain uses TRBV28 with TRBJ1-2; 8 bases are a match to TRBD1. This CDR3 is built from 14 residues. V was clipped by 8 bases and J by 4 bases; unmatched bases: 9. Per the germline V gene, CDR1 is MDHEN and CDR2 is SYDVKM. CDR3 amino acids: CASLGTGGFYGYTF. DNA of the CDR3: TGTGCCAGCCTCGGGACAGGAGGATTCTATGGCTACACCTTC.

The gene calls are TRBV7-2 and TRBJ2-7; 10 bases match TRBD2. Germline V lookup: CDR1 SGHTA, CDR2 FQGNSA. The V gene end was trimmed by 2 bases and the J gene end by 3 bases; junction bases not matched to a gene: 1. CDR3 length equals 14 residues. CDR3 protein: CASSLLAGVYEQYF. DNA for the CDR3: TGTGCCAGCAGCTTACTAGCGGGAGTCTACGAGCAGTACTTC.

In this sample, this clone turned up once. The chain recombines TRBV7-9 with TRBJ2-1; 7 nucleotides match TRBD2. The CDR3 is 15 amino acids. Germline V gene lookup returns CDR1 SEHNR and CDR2 FQNEAQ (reference sequence). Trimming took 6 bases from V and 7 from J; bases not matched to a gene: 12. In DNA form, the CDR3 reads TGTGCCAGCAGGCCCGGGGCTAGCGGTTTGAATGAGCAGTTCTTC. The encoded protein is CASRPGASGLNEQFF.

Comments on this clone: Other DNA sequences in the sample encode the same CDR3. The rearrangement uses TRBV3-1 (or the pseudogene TRBV3-2) and TRBJ1-3; 7 bases are shared with TRBD1. CDR1 and CDR2 from the germline V gene are LGHDT and YNNKEL (reference sequence). V lost 3 bases, J lost 0 bases, and 2 bases stayed unmatched. The CDR3 sequence is 15 residues long. The DNA of the CDR3 is TGTGCCAGCAGCCAGACAGGGAGCTCTGGAAACACCATATATTTT. This sequence encodes CASSQTGSSGNTIYF.

This chain joins TRBV27 and TRBJ2-1, with D possibly being TRBD1 (6 bases). CDR1 and CDR2 from the germline V gene are MNHEY and SMNVEV (reference sequence). This CDR3 contains 15 residues. Trimming stripped 9 bases from V and 4 bases from J, with 19 bases between. The CDR3 nucleotides are TGTGCCAGTAGTACCCCAGGGGCCCAATACAATGAGCAGTTCTTC. It translates to CASSTPGAQYNEQFF.

The chain couples TRBV11-2 to TRBJ2-5, with D possibly TRBD1 on 6 matching bases. This CDR3 has 13 amino acids. Germline CDR1 reads SGHAT; CDR2 reads FQNNGV. The V end was cut by 4 bases, the J end by 5 bases, with 11 bases between. The chain's CDR3 is CASSSTGSETQYF. DNA of the CDR3: TGTGCCAGCAGCTCAACAGGGTCGGAGACCCAGTACTTC.

The V call is TRBV12-2, the J call TRBJ2-1; the table names TRBD2, a call not compared with the DNA. TRBV12-2 is a pseudogene. There are 23 residues in the CDR3. CDR3 loop: CASRLEHGSLRIWPRTVNNEQFF. The DNA of the CDR3 is TGTGCAAGTCGCTTAGAGCACGGGAGTCTCAGGATTTGGCCCCGCACCGTGAACAATGAGCAGTTCTTC.

This chain links TRBV5-4 with TRBJ2-7; TRBD2 matches at 10 bases. Germline CDR1 is SGHNT and CDR2 is YYREEE (reference sequence). The V segment lost 4 bases and the J segment 4 bases; nucleotides outside the gene matches: 5. The CDR3 is 14 residues long. CDR3 sequence: CASSAGTSVYEQYF. The CDR3 DNA sequence: TGTGCCAGCAGCGCCGGGACTAGCGTGTACGAGCAGTACTTC.

The V and J genes are TRBV28 and TRBJ2-7; 7 positions match TRBD2. Germline V gene data show CDR1 as MDHEN and CDR2 as SYDVKM. After removal of 7 bases from V and 7 bases from J, the junction contained 13 bases not matched to a gene. The CDR3 spans 14 residues. The CDR3 reads CASIAPGLSREQYF. In DNA, the CDR3 is TGTGCCAGCATCGCCCCGGGACTATCCCGGGAGCAGTACTTC.

This chain connects TRBV9 to TRBJ2-1, with 9 bases that match TRBD1. This CDR3 has 16 amino acids. The germline CDR1 and CDR2 sequences are SGDLS and YYNGEE. With 2 bases clipped from V and 1 base from J, the junction kept 4 bases outside the gene matches. The CDR3 spells CASSVQTGGSYNEQFF. CDR3 DNA: TGTGCCAGCAGCGTCCAGACAGGGGGGTCCTACAATGAGCAGTTCTTC.